The text below deals with one T cell receptor (beta chain). These data belong to a study of CD8 T cells in Susac syndrome. The multiple sclerosis controls were treatment-naive patients, and their relapsing-remitting disease was stable or active. While CD8+ and CD4+ T cells were isolated negatively, TEMRA cells were enriched by FACS. The CDR3 is made up of 13 amino acids. Germline V gene data show CDR1 as MNHEY and CDR2 as SVGAGI. V lost 7 bases and J lost 3; bases outside the gene matches: 4. With random hexamers, roughly 0.45 to 1 ug RNA was reverse transcribed. MiXCR was run by TCRdb on the immunoSEQ multiplex PCR reads, yielding one entry per CDR3 protein. The table includes tens of thousands of distinct CDR3 sequences, roughly 95% detected once.

This TCR was sampled from a human donor with multiple sclerosis. Sequencing was done on a sample of CD8+ T cells from PBMCs. This chain joins TRBV6-5 and TRBJ1-1, with 8 bases fitting TRBD1. DNA of the CDR3: TGTGCCAGCACACACAGGGGGTACACTGAAGCTTTCTTT. It codes for CASTHRGYTEAFF.